This TCR beta chain was identified during a study of shared clonotypes between healthy human individuals. In the study overall: The study drew on two women and a few men aged 18 to 49 as donors. General study results and limits: Blood was the only sampled material, and tissue repertoires likely differ. The naive CD4 repertoires of several donors were compared, and around 5% of clonotypes were shared.

Some clones are missing from TCRdb's copy, which holds only in-frame ones; the method was immunoSEQ multiplex PCR. The profile shows around 600,000 clones, about 98% of them singletons. The CDR3 consists of 13 residues. Germline V CDR1 and CDR2: LNHDA, SQIVND (reference sequence). V lost 6 bases, J lost 8 bases, and 13 bases lay in between. Cells designated naive CD8 were CD45RO-negative and were positively selected for CCR7, with terminally differentiated effector memory CD45RA+ cells excluded. A word on this clone: Its target is not known.

The sequence was collected from a man younger than 40 in good health. This sequence joins TRBV19 and TRBJ2-2; D gene ambiguous. Specimen: naive CD8+ T cells sorted from blood. Here the CDR3 DNA reads TGTGCCAGTAGGGCGGCATGGCCGGGGGAGCTGTTTTTT. Translation gives CASRAAWPGELFF.